One sample yielded the 21 T cell receptor beta chains listed below, sequenced in a study of T cell repertoires in cytomegalovirus infection. TCRdb passed the reads through MiXCR, listing each CDR3 protein once. The data contain around 71,000 distinct CDR3 sequences, about 37% of them singletons. Their specific antigens are unknown. The sequencing here drew on CD8+ T cells from cultured PBMCs, taken from culture after CMV antigen stimulation. The source of these receptors is a human donor in good health (CMV status not recorded). Some clones in this sample may be carry-over from other donors' samples.

This clonotype was seen only a few times. The chain recombines TRBV9 with TRBJ2-5; the D gene is possibly TRBD2 (5 bases). The ends were cut back, 5 bases at V and 9 bases at J, with 38 bases in the middle. This CDR3 is 20 amino acids long. Germline V gene sequence: CDR1 SGDLS, CDR2 YYNGEE. CDR3 amino acids: CASSQLVRSAQDPSCAPQYF. The CDR3 bases are TGTGCCAGCAGTCAATTAGTCCGGTCAGCGCAGGACCCTAGCTGTGCCCCCCAGTACTTC.

The CDR3 region has the DNA TGTGCCAGCACCGGGGAGGGGTGGACAGATACGCAGTATTTT. Translating gives CASTGEGWTDTQYF. The J gene is TRBJ2-3, the V gene TRBV2, with 7 bases aligning to TRBD2. Germline-derived CDR1 and CDR2 are SNHLY and FYNNEI. Germline trimming cut 7 bases from V and 3 bases from J; bases unmatched to any gene: 7. The CDR3 consists of 14 residues.

This clonotype was observed a handful of times. The chain joins TRBV20-1 to TRBJ2-7, with TRBD1 matching 7 bases. The V gene's germline CDR1 is DFQATT and CDR2 SNEGSKA (reference sequence). V shed 2 bases, J shed 0 bases, and the junction held 10 bases outside the gene matches. CDR3 length: 16 residues. The CDR3 coding sequence is TGCAGTGCTAGACAGTACAGGGGCGATAGCTCCTACGAGCAGTACTTC. Its protein product is CSARQYRGDSSYEQYF.

The chain uses TRBV20-1 and TRBJ2-7; D not certain. Trimming took off 0 bases at V and 1 base at J, with 13 bases between the two ends. CDR1 is DFQATT and CDR2 is SNEGSKA in the germline V gene (reference sequence). This CDR3 has 15 amino acids. The CDR3 loop is CSARDLVLPSYEQYF. As DNA, the CDR3 is TGCAGTGCTAGAGATCTGGTATTGCCGTCCTACGAGCAGTACTTC.

This clonotype was seen a few times. CDR3 coding DNA: TGTGCCAGCAGTTTCAACAGGGGCTATGGCTACACCTTC. This encodes CASSFNRGYGYTF. The chain carries TRBV28 and TRBJ1-2; TRBD1 matches 7 bases. V was clipped by 3 bases and J by 4 bases; unmatched bases: 2. Germline V gene sequence: CDR1 MDHEN, CDR2 SYDVKM. This CDR3 contains 13 residues.

V gene TRBV19 combines with J gene TRBJ1-1; the D is unclear. Germline V gives CDR1 LNHDA, CDR2 SQIVND (reference sequence). This CDR3 has 13 residues. V lost 5 bases, J lost 2 bases, and 9 bases lay in between. In DNA, the CDR3 is TGTGCCAGTAGTGGGAACGTAAACACTGAAGCTTTCTTT. Protein sequence: CASSGNVNTEAFF.

This clonotype has a handful of counts. The chain joins TRBV12-3 or TRBV12-4 to TRBJ2-7; 7 bases are a match to TRBD1. The ends lost 3 bases at V and 2 bases at J; junction bases unmatched: 7. This CDR3 has 15 residues. This chain's CDR3 is CASSFQGVMAYEQYF. The CDR3 nucleotides are TGTGCCAGCAGTTTTCAGGGGGTGATGGCCTACGAGCAGTACTTC.

This clonotype was recorded at least ten times. V gene TRBV5-8 combines with J gene TRBJ2-1; no reliable D call. CDR3 length: 16 residues. V was pared by 1 base and J by 3 bases, with 14 bases between. Germline V lookup: CDR1 SGHTS, CDR2 YDEGEE. CDR3 region: CASSLLDPKFYNEQFF. The CDR3 bases are TGTGCCAGCAGCTTGCTCGATCCAAAGTTCTACAATGAGCAGTTCTTC.

The gene calls are TRBV2 and TRBJ2-7, with D unresolved. Trimming removed 0 bases at V and 3 bases at J, with 12 bases between. The CDR3 is made up of 15 amino acids. Germline values: CDR1 SNHLY, CDR2 FYNNEI. The CDR3 DNA reads as TGTGCCAGCAGTGAAGCGCCCTCCGGAAGCTACGAGCAGTACTTC. This sequence encodes CASSEAPSGSYEQYF.

The chain uses TRBV5-4 and TRBJ2-5; TRBD1 is a possible D gene (6 bases). V was shortened by 1 base and J by 5 bases, with 12 bases between the two germline ends. The germline V gene has CDR1 SGHNT and CDR2 YYREEE (reference sequence). The CDR3 runs 14 residues. The CDR3 DNA follows: TGTGCCAGCAGCTTGAGGCAGGGGATGGAGACCCAGTACTTC. Protein: CASSLRQGMETQYF.

V gene TRBV6-2 or TRBV6-3 combines with J gene TRBJ2-7, with 7 bases lining up with TRBD1. V dropped 4 bases and J dropped 2; count of bases not matched to a gene: 5. The V gene's germline CDR1 is MNHEY and CDR2 SVGEGT. The CDR3 sequence is 14 residues long. CDR3 sequence reads: CASSSYQGAYEQYF. DNA for the CDR3: TGTGCCAGCAGTTCCTATCAGGGGGCCTACGAGCAGTACTTC.

This clonotype was seen more than once but under ten times. This chain uses TRBV4-1 with TRBJ2-1, with 7 nucleotides matching TRBD2. Trimming at V came to 0 bases and at J to 8 bases, leaving 13 bases not matched to a gene. The length of the CDR3 is 17 residues. Germline V gene data show CDR1 as MGHRA and CDR2 as YSYEKL. The CDR3 protein is CASSQDPLGGGNDEQFF. The CDR3 DNA reads TGCGCCAGCAGCCAAGATCCTCTGGGCGGGGGAAACGATGAGCAGTTCTTC.

This chain connects TRBV7-4 to TRBJ2-7; no definite D call. Germline V lookup: CDR1 SGHVT, CDR2 SQSDAQ. V lost 1 base and J 12 bases, leaving 13 bases between the germline ends. The CDR3 has 12 amino acids. CDR3 sequence reads: CASSLDKGKLYF. The CDR3 DNA follows: TGTGCCAGCAGCTTAGATAAGGGAAAATTGTACTTC.

The rearrangement joins TRBV7-9 to TRBJ2-2; TRBD1 might be the D (5 bases). The germline V and J ends were trimmed by 0 bases and 5 bases, with 16 bases remaining between them. From germline, CDR1 is SEHNR and CDR2 FQNEAQ (reference sequence). The CDR3 is made up of 17 amino acids. In nucleotides, the CDR3 is TGTGCCAGCAGCTTAGCGCAAGGGGAATCCCTTACCGGGGAGCTGTTTTTT. Its protein is CASSLAQGESLTGELFF.

This clonotype was detected only once. V is TRBV7-3 and J is TRBJ2-3, with TRBD2 identical over 8 bases. The junction had 12 bases not matched to a gene; V was cut back by 5 bases and J by 2 bases. Germline CDR1 is SGHTA and CDR2 is FQGTGA. This CDR3 has 17 residues. DNA for the CDR3: TGTGCCAGCAGCCCCCCCGGGACTAGTGGTTTCACAGATACGCAGTATTTT. Translated, it gives CASSPPGTSGFTDTQYF.

The V call is TRBV15, the J call TRBJ2-7, with D perhaps matching TRBD1 (6 bases). The germline gives CDR1 LNHNV, CDR2 YYDKDF (reference sequence). There are 18 residues in the CDR3. Trimming took off 3 bases at V and 2 bases at J, with 23 bases between the two ends. CDR3 sequence reads: CATSSDRAPRGRTYEQYF. The CDR3 DNA reads as TGTGCCACCAGCAGCGACCGAGCCCCCAGGGGCCGCACCTACGAGCAGTACTTC.

This clonotype was counted between two and nine times. V gene TRBV7-2 combines with J gene TRBJ2-7, with D possibly being TRBD1 (5 bases). This CDR3 is built from 13 residues. Germline CDR1 reads SGHTA; CDR2 reads FQGNSA. Trimming pared 1 base from V and 3 bases from J, leaving 7 bases between. In DNA form, the CDR3 reads TGTGCCAGCAGCTTAGGGGGCCTCTACGAGCAGTACTTC. This encodes CASSLGGLYEQYF.

V usage is TRBV19 and J usage is TRBJ2-1; 8 positions match TRBD2. V dropped 3 bases and J dropped 4; count of bases not matched to a gene: 2. Germline V gene data show CDR1 as LNHDA and CDR2 as SQIVND (reference sequence). The length of the CDR3 is 14 residues. The CDR3 DNA reads as TGTGCCAGTAGTATTGGGACTAGTTACAATGAGCAGTTCTTC. As protein: CASSIGTSYNEQFF.

This clonotype turned up a few times. V gene TRBV7-6 combines with J gene TRBJ2-1; TRBD1 agrees at 9 bases. The germline V gene has CDR1 SGHVS and CDR2 FNYEAQ. V lost 2 bases to trimming and J lost 8 bases; unmatched junction nucleotides: 4. The CDR3 sequence is 14 residues long. CDR3 sequence reads: CASSLPDRGDEQFF. The CDR3, as DNA: TGTGCCAGCAGCTTACCTGACAGGGGGGATGAGCAGTTCTTC.

The gene calls are TRBV7-4 and TRBJ2-7; a weak D match, TRBD1 (5 bases). CDR1 is SGHVT and CDR2 is SQSDAQ in the germline V gene. The CDR3 has 16 amino acids. V shed 2 bases and J shed 0 bases, with 14 bases lying between them. CDR3 in DNA: TGTGCCAGCAGCTTAAGAACTGCAGGGTCCTCCTACGAGCAGTACTTC. Residues: CASSLRTAGSSYEQYF.

The chain combines TRBV27 with TRBJ1-4; D unclear. Between the trimmed V and J ends, which lost 4 bases and 1 base, there was a span of 7 bases. CDR1 is MNHEY and CDR2 is SMNVEV in the germline V gene (reference sequence). CDR3 length equals 14 residues. In DNA form, the CDR3 reads TGTGCCAGCAGTTCTCGCAGAACTAATGAAAAACTGTTTTTT. This sequence encodes CASSSRRTNEKLFF.